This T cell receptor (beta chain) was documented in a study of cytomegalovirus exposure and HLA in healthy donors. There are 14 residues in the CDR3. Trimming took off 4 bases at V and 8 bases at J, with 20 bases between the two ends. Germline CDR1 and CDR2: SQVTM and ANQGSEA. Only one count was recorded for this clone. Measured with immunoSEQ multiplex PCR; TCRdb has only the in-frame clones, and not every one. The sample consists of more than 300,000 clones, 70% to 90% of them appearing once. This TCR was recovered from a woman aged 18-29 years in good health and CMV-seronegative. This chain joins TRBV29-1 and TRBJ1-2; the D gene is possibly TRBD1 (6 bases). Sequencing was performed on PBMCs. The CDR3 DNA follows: TGCAGCGTTGTGCCTGATACAGGGTTAAACGGCTACACCTTC. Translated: CSVVPDTGLNGYTF.